Listed here are 11 T cell receptor beta chains from one sample, sequenced in a study of liver allograft versus peripheral blood T cells. Across the study: T cell receptor repertoires in transplanted livers were compared with those in recipients' peripheral blood.

One entry per CDR3 protein, called by TCRdb with MiXCR from the reads. The sample consists of 8,000 or so distinct CDR3 sequences, approximately 18% of them appearing once. The receptor source for this set is a human patient who had a liver transplant. Some T cells may have originated in the graft donor.

The table lists this clonotype with a few counts. The chain couples TRBV12-3 or TRBV12-4 to TRBJ2-5; 14 bases map to TRBD2. This CDR3 has 17 amino acids. Trimming took 1 base from V and 4 from J; bases not matched to a gene: 5. CDR3: CASSLGLAGGYGETQYF. CDR3 in DNA: TGTGCCAGCAGTTTAGGACTAGCGGGGGGGTACGGAGAGACCCAGTACTTC.

This clonotype was observed a handful of times. The rearrangement links TRBV28 to TRBJ1-3, with unresolved D. CDR1 is MDHEN, CDR2 SYDVKM, per germline. Deletions cut 6 bases from V and 3 bases from J, with 12 bases between. The CDR3 totals 14 residues. CDR3 DNA sequence: TGTGCCAGCAGGGCACCGACAAATGGAAACACCATATATTTT. This gives the protein CASRAPTNGNTIYF.

By frequency in the sample, this clonotype is medium-sized. The gene calls are TRBV7-2 and TRBJ1-6; a possible D gene is TRBD1 (5 bases). Germline V gene lookup returns CDR1 SGHTA and CDR2 FQGNSA. This CDR3 has 15 residues. Trimming stripped 2 bases from V and 7 bases from J, with 12 bases between. The CDR3 reads CASSLLGGSNSPLHF. Written as DNA, the CDR3 is TGTGCCAGCAGCTTATTGGGGGGGTCGAATTCACCCCTCCACTTT.

In this sample, this clonotype turned up a few times. The genes are TRBV12-5 and TRBJ1-1; 11 bases are a match to TRBD1. The CDR3 loop spans 15 amino acids. The germline V gene encodes CDR1 LGHNT and CDR2 FRNRAP. Trimming at V came to 5 bases and at J to 4 bases, leaving 6 bases not matched to a gene. The CDR3 DNA is TGTGCTAGTGGTACGGGACAGGGGGTCGGCACTGAAGCTTTCTTT. Protein: CASGTGQGVGTEAFF.

By sample fraction, this clonotype is medium-sized. This chain joins TRBV19 and TRBJ2-2; a possible D gene is TRBD1 (6 bases). The CDR3 totals 16 residues. Germline V CDR1 and CDR2: LNHDA, SQIVND (reference sequence). Trimming pared 0 bases from V and 3 bases from J, leaving 11 bases between. CDR3 residues: CASSIDRGWDTGELFF. CDR3 DNA: TGTGCCAGTAGTATAGACAGGGGTTGGGACACCGGGGAGCTGTTTTTT.

The chain links TRBV14 to TRBJ2-7; 10 bases are shared with TRBD2. CDR3 size: 18 residues. Germline V gene sequence: CDR1 SGHDN, CDR2 FVKESK. V dropped 0 bases and J dropped 5; count of bases not matched to a gene: 13. CDR3 protein: CASSQDIAGLAARDEQYF. The DNA for the CDR3 is TGTGCCAGCAGCCAAGATATCGCCGGACTAGCGGCGCGGGACGAGCAGTACTTC. The variable domain in full, with the rest retrieved from reference TRBV14 and TRBJ2-7, is EAGVTQFPSHSVIEKGQTVTLRCDPISGHDNLYWYRRVMGKEIKFLLHFVKESKQDESGMPNNRFLAERTGGTYSTLKVQPAELEDSGVYFCASSQDIAGLAARDEQYFGPGTRLTVT.

This clonotype is judged medium-sized. CDR3 nucleotide sequence: TGTGCCAGTAGTATTAGGGAGAGAAACACAGATACGCAGTATTTT. Its protein product is CASSIRERNTDTQYF. V and J are TRBV19 and TRBJ2-3, with D possibly TRBD2 on 5 matching bases. Germline V gene sequence: CDR1 LNHDA, CDR2 SQIVND (reference sequence). The V end was cut by 3 bases, the J end by 2 bases, with 12 bases between. This CDR3 is 15 amino acids long. Combining the CDR3 with reference TRBV19 and TRBJ2-3 gives the whole variable domain DGGITQSPKYLFRKEGQNVTLSCEQNLNHDAMYWYRQDPGQGLRLIYYSQIVNDFQKGDIAEGYSVSREKKESFPLTVTSAQKNPTAFYLCASSIRERNTDTQYFGPGTRLTVL.

The CDR3 nucleotides are TGCAGTGCTAGAGCTATCGCGGGCGCGTCCTACTACAATGAGCAGTTCTTC. This sequence encodes CSARAIAGASYYNEQFF. This chain joins TRBV20-1 and TRBJ2-1; possibly TRBD2 for D (5 bases). This CDR3 has 17 amino acids. Trimming removed 1 base from V and 3 bases from J, with 19 bases in between. Per the germline V gene, CDR1 is DFQATT and CDR2 is SNEGSKA (reference sequence).

This clonotype was seen many times. V usage is TRBV19 and J usage is TRBJ1-2; perhaps TRBD1 as D (6 bases). This CDR3 has 20 amino acids. Per the germline V gene, CDR1 is LNHDA and CDR2 is SQIVND (reference sequence). Trimming shortened V by 0 bases and J by 3 bases, and 26 bases separated the two germline ends. As DNA, the CDR3 is TGTGCCAGTAGTATAGATAAAGGGACAAATTGGTGGCAGGGGCACTATGGCTACACCTTC. It is translated as CASSIDKGTNWWQGHYGYTF. Supplemented by reference TRBV19 and TRBJ1-2, the full variable domain reads DGGITQSPKYLFRKEGQNVTLSCEQNLNHDAMYWYRQDPGQGLRLIYYSQIVNDFQKGDIAEGYSVSREKKESFPLTVTSAQKNPTAFYLCASSIDKGTNWWQGHYGYTFGSGTRLTVV.

This clonotype was seen at least ten times. The V gene is TRBV6-5, the J gene TRBJ2-1, with 7 nucleotides matching TRBD2. With V trimmed by 8 bases and J by 1 base, 11 bases remained unmatched. Germline V gene data show CDR1 as MNHEY and CDR2 as SVGAGI. CDR3 length: 16 amino acids. The CDR3 DNA reads as TGTGCCAGCCGATCTTCCCTAGCGGCTTCCTACAATGAGCAGTTCTTC. This encodes CASRSSLAASYNEQFF.

The chain carries TRBV5-6 and TRBJ1-5; D is unclear. V lost 0 bases and J 7 bases, leaving 8 bases between the germline ends. Per the germline V gene, CDR1 is SGHDT and CDR2 is YYEEEE. This CDR3 has 13 amino acids. CDR3: CASSLVGVQPQHF. DNA for the CDR3: TGTGCCAGCAGCTTGGTCGGGGTCCAGCCCCAGCATTTT.